The entry below describes one T cell receptor (beta chain). Its specific antigen is unknown. No much larger clone exists at a distance of one base, and base qualities are not known. This entry comes from a study of regulatory T cells in long-lasting Graves disease (dated by TCRdb to 2020 to 2023). Broadly, across the study: To count as having persistent Graves' disease, a patient had to have received antithyroid drug treatment for over 5 years with TSH receptor autoantibodies remaining persistently positive. Peripheral blood TCR sequencing and RNA sequencing compared persistent Graves' disease patients with newly diagnosed Graves' disease patients. The study took place in China and was registered as a clinical trial. A total of about 33 samples underwent TCR sequencing, from around 13 patients with persistent Graves' disease and roughly 20 patients with newly diagnosed Graves' disease. Antithyroid drugs had been taken for approximately 10 years on average by persistent Graves' disease patients in the clinical cohort.

The time point label on this specimen signifies: persistent/refractory GD, antithyroid drugs over 5 years with positive TRAb. For both TCR sequencing and RNA sequencing, RNA was extracted from PBMCs in TRIzol. The diagnosis of Graves' disease followed American Thyroid Association guidelines. The patients came from an endocrinology department in Xi'an, China. From each patient, roughly 9 milliliters of peripheral blood was collected into an EDTA anticoagulant tube. Ficoll Paque Plus density gradient separation was used to isolate PBMCs, and no further T cell sorting was done. RNA quality was checked with an Agilent 2100 Bioanalyzer and agarose gel, and concentration with a NanoDrop 2000. Receptor amplification or capture employed multiplex PCR. The reads were generated on an Illumina HiSeq 4000. iRepertoire HTBI primers and Arm-PCR amplification of CDR3 regions were used to construct TCR beta libraries. PCR products were gel purified before sequencing. Per the original workflow: Gene usage analysis of CDR3 amino acid clonotypes relied on the roughly 58 TRBV and 14 TRBJ segments identified across samples. COPE and FqMerger were used to merge the filtered high-quality paired reads into contigs. BLAST was used to align contigs to the IMGT TRBV, TRBD and TRBJ reference genes, and CDR3 was defined following IMGT. Highly expanded clones were defined as clonotypes with a frequency above 0.1%. Shannon entropy was used to measure repertoire diversity, and the Gini coefficient was used to measure V-J evenness. A clonotype found in more than one individual was treated as public. Through fastp at Q25 and MiXCR, TCRdb rebuilt clones from the public reads, retaining in-frame beta chains. For every CDR3 protein sequence, its rows merge into one entry that carries the most common genes and DNA. The V and J calls here are based on TCRdb, not the publication. This sample comprises around 400,000 distinct CDR3 sequences, 23% of them detected only once. The top ten clonotypes cover less than 30% of the sample.

The CDR1 and CDR2 encoded by the germline V gene are SNHLY and FYNNEI. The CDR3 has 13 amino acids, counting the end cysteine and phenylalanine. Only the CDR3 part of the read is kept: 39 bases, read in frame from the first base. The V and J ends are trimmed by 6 bases and 7 bases, leaving 15 bases between them. What the work shows at the level of the full study, not this receptor alone: Persistent patients shared more public clonotypes among themselves (roughly 2,700) than newly diagnosed patients did (more than 950). Compared with newly diagnosed patients, persistent Graves' disease patients had lower TCR Shannon entropy and fewer highly expanded clones, which suggests clonal expansion. The study examined only peripheral blood because the primary lesion, thyroid tissue, could not be accessed. Only the TCR beta chain was sequenced and analyzed. TRBV28, TRBJ1-2 and TRBJ2-5 were preferentially used in persistent disease, while TRBV20-1 and TRBJ2-1 were favored in newly diagnosed disease. As a limitation, the authors acknowledged that the small sample size may reduce accuracy.

This chain is built from TRBV2 and TRBJ1-2; the D gene is not confidently resolved. The sample here was peripheral blood mononuclear cells (PBMCs), taken when the disease was refractory, from a patient treated with antithyroid drugs. The clonotype was recovered from a woman aged 40 to 55 with Graves disease. Donor details come from another sample of the same person, matched by shared clones. The CDR3 loop reads CASSQDWSTGYTF. The DNA sequence is as follows: TGTGCCAGCAGCCAAGATTGGTCCACTGGCTACACCTTC.